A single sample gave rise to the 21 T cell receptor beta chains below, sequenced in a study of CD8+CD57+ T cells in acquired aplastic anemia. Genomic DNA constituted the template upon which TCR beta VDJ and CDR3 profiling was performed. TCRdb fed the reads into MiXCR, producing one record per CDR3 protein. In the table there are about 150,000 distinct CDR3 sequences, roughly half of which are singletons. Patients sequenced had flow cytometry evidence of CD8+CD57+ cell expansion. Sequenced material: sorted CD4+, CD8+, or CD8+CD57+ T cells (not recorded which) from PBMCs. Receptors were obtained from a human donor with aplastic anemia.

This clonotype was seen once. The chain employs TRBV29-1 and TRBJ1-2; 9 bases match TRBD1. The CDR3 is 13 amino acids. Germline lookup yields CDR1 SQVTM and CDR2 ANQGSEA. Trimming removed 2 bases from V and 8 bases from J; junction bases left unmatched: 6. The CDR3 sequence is CSVEKTGGNGYTF. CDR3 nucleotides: TGCAGCGTTGAAAAGACAGGGGGGAACGGCTACACCTTC.

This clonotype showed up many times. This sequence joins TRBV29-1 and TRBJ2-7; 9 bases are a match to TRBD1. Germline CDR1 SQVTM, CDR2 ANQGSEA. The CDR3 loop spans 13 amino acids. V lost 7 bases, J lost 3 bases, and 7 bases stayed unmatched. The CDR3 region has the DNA TGCAGCGCTATAACAGGGGGCCACTACGAGCAGTACTTC. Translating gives CSAITGGHYEQYF.

The CDR3 DNA reads TGTGCCAGCAGCGCGGGGGTGGGCTACGAGCAGTACTTC. Protein: CASSAGVGYEQYF. The chain uses TRBV5-4 and TRBJ2-7, with 7 bases identical to TRBD2. The CDR3 extends over 13 amino acids. Germline values: CDR1 SGHNT, CDR2 YYREEE (reference sequence). After removal of 4 bases from V and 3 bases from J, the junction contained 4 bases not matched to a gene.

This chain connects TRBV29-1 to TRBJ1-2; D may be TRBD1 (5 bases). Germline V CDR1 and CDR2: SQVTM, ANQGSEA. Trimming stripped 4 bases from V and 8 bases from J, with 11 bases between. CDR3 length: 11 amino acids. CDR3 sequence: CSVGGREGYTF. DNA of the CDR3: TGCAGCGTTGGGGGCAGGGAGGGCTACACCTTC.

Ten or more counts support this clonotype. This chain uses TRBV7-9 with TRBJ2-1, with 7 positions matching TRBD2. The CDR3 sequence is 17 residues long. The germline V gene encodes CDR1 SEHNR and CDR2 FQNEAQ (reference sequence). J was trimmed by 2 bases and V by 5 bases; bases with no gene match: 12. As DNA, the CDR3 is TGTGCCAGCAGCCCCAGGACTAGTTCGATCCCCTACAATGAGCAGTTCTTC. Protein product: CASSPRTSSIPYNEQFF.

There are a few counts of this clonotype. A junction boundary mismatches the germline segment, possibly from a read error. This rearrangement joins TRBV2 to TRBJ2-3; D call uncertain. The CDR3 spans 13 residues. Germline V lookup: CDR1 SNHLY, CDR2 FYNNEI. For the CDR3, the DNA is TGTGCCAGCAATGAATTGAGTTGGGATACGCAGTATTTT. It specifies CASNELSWDTQYF. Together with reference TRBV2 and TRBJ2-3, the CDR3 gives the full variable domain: EPEVTQTPSHQVTQMGQEVILRCVPISNHLYFYWYRQILGQKVEFLVSFYNNEISEKSEIFDDQFSVERPDGSNFTLKIRSTKLEDSAMYFCASNELSWDTQYFGPGTRLTVL.

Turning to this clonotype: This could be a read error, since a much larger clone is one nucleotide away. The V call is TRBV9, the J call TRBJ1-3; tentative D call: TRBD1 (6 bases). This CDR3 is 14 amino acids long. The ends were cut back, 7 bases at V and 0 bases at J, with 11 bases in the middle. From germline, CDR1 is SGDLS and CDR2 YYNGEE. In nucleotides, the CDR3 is TGTGCCAGCGAATTGGACAGCTCTGGAAACACCATATATTTT. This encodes CASELDSSGNTIYF. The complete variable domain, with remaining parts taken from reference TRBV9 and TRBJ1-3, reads DSGVTQTPKHLITATGQRVTLRCSPRSGDLSVYWYQQSLDQGLQFLIQYYNGEERAKGNILERFSAQQFPDLHSELNLSSLELGDSALYFCASELDSSGNTIYFGEGSWLTVV.

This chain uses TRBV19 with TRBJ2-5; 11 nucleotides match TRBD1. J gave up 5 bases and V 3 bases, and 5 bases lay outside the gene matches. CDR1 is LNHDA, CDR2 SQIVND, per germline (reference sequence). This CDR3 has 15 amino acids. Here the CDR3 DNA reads TGTGCCAGTAGTATGGGGACAGGGGGAGTGGAGACCCAGTACTTC. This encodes CASSMGTGGVETQYF.

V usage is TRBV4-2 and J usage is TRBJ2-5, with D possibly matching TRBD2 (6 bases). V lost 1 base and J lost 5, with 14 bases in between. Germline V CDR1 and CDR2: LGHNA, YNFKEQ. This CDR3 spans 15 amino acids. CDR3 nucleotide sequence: TGTGCCAGCAGCCAAGTTGGAGGGGCTGGCGAGACCCAGTACTTC. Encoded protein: CASSQVGGAGETQYF.

The CDR3 reads CASLPGTGFEAFF. CDR3 nucleotides: TGTGCCAGCCTCCCAGGGACAGGGTTTGAAGCTTTCTTT. The chain employs TRBV27 and TRBJ1-1; 9 bases are shared with TRBD1. The V segment lost 8 bases and the J segment 7 bases; nucleotides outside the gene matches: 8. CDR1 MNHEY and CDR2 SMNVEV come from the germline V gene (reference sequence). CDR3 size: 13 residues.

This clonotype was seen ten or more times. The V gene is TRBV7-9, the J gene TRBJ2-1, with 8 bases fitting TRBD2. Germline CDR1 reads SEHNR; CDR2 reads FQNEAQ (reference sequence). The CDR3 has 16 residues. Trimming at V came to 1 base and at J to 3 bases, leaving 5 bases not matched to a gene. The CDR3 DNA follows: TGTGCCAGCAGCTTAGTACGAGCGGGGGTCTACAATGAGCAGTTCTTC. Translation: CASSLVRAGVYNEQFF.

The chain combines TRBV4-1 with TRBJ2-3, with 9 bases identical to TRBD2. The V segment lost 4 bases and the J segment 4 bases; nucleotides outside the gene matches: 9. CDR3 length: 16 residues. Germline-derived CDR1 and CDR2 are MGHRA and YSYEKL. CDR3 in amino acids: CASSRLAEAGPDTQYF. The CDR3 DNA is TGCGCCAGCAGCCGACTAGCGGAAGCGGGACCAGATACGCAGTATTTT.

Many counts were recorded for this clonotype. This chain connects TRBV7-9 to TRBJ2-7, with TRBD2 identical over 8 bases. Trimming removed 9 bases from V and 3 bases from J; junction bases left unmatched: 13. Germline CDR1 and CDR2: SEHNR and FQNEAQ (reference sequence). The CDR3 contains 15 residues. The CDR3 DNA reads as TGTGCCAGTCGGTTGGCGGGGGGCAAGGTCTACGAGCAGTACTTC. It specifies CASRLAGGKVYEQYF.

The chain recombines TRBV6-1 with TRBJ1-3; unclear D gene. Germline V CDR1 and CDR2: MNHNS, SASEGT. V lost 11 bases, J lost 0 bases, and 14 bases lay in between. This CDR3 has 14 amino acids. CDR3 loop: CAGTGGNSGNTIYF. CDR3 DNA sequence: TGTGCCGGCACGGGAGGGAACTCTGGAAACACCATATATTTT.

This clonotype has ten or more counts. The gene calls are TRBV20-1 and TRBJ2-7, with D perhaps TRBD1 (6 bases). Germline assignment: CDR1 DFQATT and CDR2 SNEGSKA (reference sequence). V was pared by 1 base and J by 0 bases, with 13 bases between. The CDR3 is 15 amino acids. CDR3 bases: TGCAGTGCTAGAGCCCCGACAGGAAACTCCTACGAGCAGTACTTC. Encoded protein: CSARAPTGNSYEQYF.

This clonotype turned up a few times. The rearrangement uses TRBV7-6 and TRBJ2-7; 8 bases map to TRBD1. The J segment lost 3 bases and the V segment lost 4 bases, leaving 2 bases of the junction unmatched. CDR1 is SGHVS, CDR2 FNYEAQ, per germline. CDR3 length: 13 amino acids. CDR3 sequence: CASSSGTGYEQYF. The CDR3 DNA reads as TGTGCCAGCAGCTCGGGGACAGGCTACGAGCAGTACTTC.

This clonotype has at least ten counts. CDR3 nucleotides: TGTGCCAGCAGCCTTGGAAGAGACAGGGTTAACTATGGCTACACCTTC. Translation: CASSLGRDRVNYGYTF. The rearrangement uses TRBV5-5 and TRBJ1-2; 7 bases match TRBD1. Per the germline V gene, CDR1 is SGHKS and CDR2 is YYEKEE (reference sequence). This CDR3 has 16 amino acids. V was clipped by 4 bases and J by 1 base; unmatched bases: 10.

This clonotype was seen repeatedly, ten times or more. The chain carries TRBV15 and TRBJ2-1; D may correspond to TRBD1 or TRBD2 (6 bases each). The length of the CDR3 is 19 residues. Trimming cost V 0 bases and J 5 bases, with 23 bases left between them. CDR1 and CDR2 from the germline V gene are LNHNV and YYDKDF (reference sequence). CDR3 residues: CATSRESPVAEGGNNEQFF. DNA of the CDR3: TGTGCCACCAGCAGAGAATCCCCGGTCGCGGAAGGGGGGAACAATGAGCAGTTCTTC.

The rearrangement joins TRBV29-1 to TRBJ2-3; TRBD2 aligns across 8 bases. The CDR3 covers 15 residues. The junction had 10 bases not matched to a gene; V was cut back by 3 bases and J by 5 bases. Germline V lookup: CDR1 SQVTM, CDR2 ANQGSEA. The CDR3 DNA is TGCAGCGTTGAGGAGCGGGAGTTTCGCGGAGATACGCAGTATTTT. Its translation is CSVEEREFRGDTQYF.

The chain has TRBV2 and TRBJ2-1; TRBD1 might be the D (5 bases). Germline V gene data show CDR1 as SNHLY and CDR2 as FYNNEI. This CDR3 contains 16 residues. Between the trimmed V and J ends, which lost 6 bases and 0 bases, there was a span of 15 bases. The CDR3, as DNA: TGTGCCAGCAGGCAACCAGACAGCAGCTCCTACAATGAGCAGTTCTTC. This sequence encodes CASRQPDSSSYNEQFF.

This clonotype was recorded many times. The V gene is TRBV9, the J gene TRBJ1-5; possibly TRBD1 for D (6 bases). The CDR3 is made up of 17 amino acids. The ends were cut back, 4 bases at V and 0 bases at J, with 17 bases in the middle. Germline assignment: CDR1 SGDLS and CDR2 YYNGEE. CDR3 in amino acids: CASSTRTAVYSNQPQHF. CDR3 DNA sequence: TGTGCCAGCAGCACCAGGACAGCCGTTTATAGCAATCAGCCCCAGCATTTT.